This TCR beta chain was captured in a study of OX40 agonist ivuxolimab in advanced cancers. The wider study: The patients' treatment was ivuxolimab, an agonistic anti-OX40 (CD134) antibody. From roughly 20 to 90 years was the age range, with a mean of about 56 years, and 65% to 90% were male.

Measured with immunoSEQ multiplex PCR; TCRdb has only the in-frame clones, and not every one. Altogether about 91,000 clones are present, around 84% being singletons, with the ten largest covering 1% to 1.3%. Anyone with autoimmune disease history or systemic immunosuppression was excluded. On this clone itself: As yet, its antigen is unknown.

Overall study findings and caveats: Clonal expansion was seen in CD4+ and CD8+ blood T cells by week 6 at 0.1 to 3.0 mg/kg.

The CDR3 covers 14 residues. Germline V gives CDR1 MDHEN, CDR2 SYDVKM. V was pared by 5 bases and J by 3 bases, with 13 bases between. This TCR was recovered from an adult with an advanced solid tumor such as melanoma, head and neck, liver or kidney cancer. The rearrangement uses TRBV28 and TRBJ1-2; the D gene is possibly TRBD1 (5 bases). The sample in question was CD4+ or CD8+ T cells sorted from blood, obtained in a trial of the OX40 agonist ivuxolimab. The CDR3 bases are TGTGCCAGCAGTCCCTCGGGACTGTACTATGGCTACACCTTC. It is translated as CASSPSGLYYGYTF.